Reported below is one T cell receptor beta chain. Only in-frame clones appear in the TCRdb table, and some are missing; sequencing was by immunoSEQ multiplex PCR. The data show 210,000 or so clones, with roughly 81% seen just once and 6% to 8.5% held by the top ten. The data stem from a study of blood T cell repertoires in COVID-19. Per the germline V gene, CDR1 is MNHNY and CDR2 is SVGAGI (reference sequence). CDR3 size: 16 residues. The V end lost 2 bases, the J end lost 1 base, and 12 bases lay between the germline ends. The TCR sequence derives from a woman aged 50 to 60 with active or convalescent COVID-19. The gene calls are TRBV6-6 and TRBJ1-5; D is possibly TRBD1 (5 bases). Sequencing was done on a sample of peripheral blood. The CDR3 bases are TGTGCCAGCAGTTACGTTCAGGGTTGGAGCAATCAGCCCCAGCATTTT. Residues: CASSYVQGWSNQPQHF.